The 7 T cell receptor beta chains given below trace back to one sample, sequenced in a study of T cells after yellow fever vaccination. From the 5' RACE reads, TCRdb called clonotypes with MiXCR, one entry per CDR3 protein. The data contain approximately 610,000 distinct CDR3 sequences, roughly 17% of them singletons. Sample: PBMCs, taken 4 to 5 days after the first yellow fever vaccination. The receptors were sampled from a man aged 18 to 30 who received the YFV17D yellow fever vaccine.

The rearrangement links TRBV4-3 to TRBJ1-1, with 7 bases lining up with TRBD1. CDR1 is LGHNA and CDR2 is YSLEER in the germline V gene. This CDR3 has 16 amino acids. Losses at the gene ends were 3 bases for V and 9 bases for J; bases not matched to a gene: 16. CDR3 nucleotide sequence: TGCGCCAGCAGCCAGGCCCTCGAGGGGCAGGGGGGTAAAGCTTTCTTT. Its protein is CASSQALEGQGGKAFF.

The V and J genes are TRBV28 and TRBJ2-2; no clear D gene. The ends were cut back, 5 bases at V and 6 bases at J, with 16 bases in the middle. In germline, CDR1 is MDHEN, CDR2 SYDVKM. The CDR3 totals 15 residues. The CDR3 region has the DNA TGTGCCAGCAGTCCTGTGTGGGCGGCATCCGGGGAGCTGTTTTTT. Encoded protein: CASSPVWAASGELFF.

The rearrangement uses TRBV21-1 and TRBJ2-1. TRBV21-1 is deemed a pseudogene. The length of the CDR3 is 13 residues. The CDR3, as DNA: TGTGCCAGCAGCAGATGGCGTAAGGGTGAGCAGTTCTTC. Protein: CASSRWRKGEQFF.

This clonotype was counted between two and nine times. The chain carries TRBV12-3 or TRBV12-4 and TRBJ1-1; D is unresolved. The CDR3 consists of 14 residues. Deletions cut 2 bases from V and 1 base from J, with 8 bases between. The DNA for the CDR3 is TGTGCCAGCAGTTTAAGGGCGGAGAACACTGAAGCTTTCTTT. Translated, it gives CASSLRAENTEAFF.

This clonotype was counted a few times. This sequence joins TRBV11-2 and TRBJ2-7; perhaps D is TRBD1 or TRBD2 (6 bases each). Germline CDR1 and CDR2: SGHAT and FQNNGV. The V and J ends lost 4 bases and 1 base respectively, with 14 bases between them. The CDR3 consists of 15 residues. CDR3 DNA: TGTGCCAGCAGCTCCCCGGGGGCGGGGTCCTACGAGCAGTACTTC. It codes for CASSSPGAGSYEQYF.

The V and J genes are TRBV21-1 and TRBJ1-5. TRBV21-1 represents a pseudogene. The CDR3 runs 16 residues. CDR3 nucleotide sequence: TGTGCCAGCAGCAAAGCCCGTAGCTTGAGCAATCAGCCCCAGCATTTT. Its translation is CASSKARSLSNQPQHF.

This clonotype was detected only a few times. This rearrangement joins TRBV18 to TRBJ1-2; 7 bases align to TRBD1. J gave up 0 bases and V 4 bases, and 5 bases lay outside the gene matches. CDR1 and CDR2 from the germline V gene are KGHSH and LQKENI. The CDR3 loop spans 15 amino acids. The CDR3 coding sequence is TGTGCCAGCTCACAACGGGACAGCCCTAACTATGGCTACACCTTC. Translation gives CASSQRDSPNYGYTF.